This T cell receptor (beta chain) was obtained from a study of Graves' ophthalmopathy and Graves' hyperthyroidism. The wider study: Peripheral blood samples were taken at initial diagnosis, before any treatment.

As the template, RNA transcripts were used to amplify TCR beta CDR3 regions. An opening RT-PCR round employed HTBI primers and preceded a second-round multiplex PCR. A single record per CDR3 protein comes from TCRdb applying MiXCR to the multiplex PCR reads. Here the sample spans approximately 160,000 distinct CDR3 sequences, just under 40% being singletons. V was clipped by 0 bases and J by 7 bases; unmatched bases: 6. This CDR3 has 17 residues. Germline V gene sequence: CDR1 SGDLS, CDR2 YYNGEE. This clonotype has only one observation. The TCR originated in a man aged 30 to 45 with Graves' ophthalmopathy. The V call is TRBV9, the J call TRBJ1-6; 11 positions match TRBD1. Input material: peripheral blood. The CDR3 protein is CASSVDGQGARNSPLHF. The CDR3 DNA reads as TGTGCCAGCAGCGTAGATGGACAGGGGGCAAGGAATTCACCCCTCCACTTT.